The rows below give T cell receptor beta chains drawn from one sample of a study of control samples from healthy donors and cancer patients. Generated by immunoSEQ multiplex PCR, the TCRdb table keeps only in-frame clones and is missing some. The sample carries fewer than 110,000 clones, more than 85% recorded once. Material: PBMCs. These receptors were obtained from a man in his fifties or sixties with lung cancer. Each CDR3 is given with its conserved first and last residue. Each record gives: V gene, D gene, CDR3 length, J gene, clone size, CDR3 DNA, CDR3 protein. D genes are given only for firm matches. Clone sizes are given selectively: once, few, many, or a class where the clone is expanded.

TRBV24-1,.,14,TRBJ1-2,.,TGTGCCACCAGTGACCCGGGACGGCTGTATGGCTACACCTTC,CATSDPGRLYGYTF
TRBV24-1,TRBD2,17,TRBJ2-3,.,TGTGCCACCAGTGATTCGTGGACTAGCGGAAACACAGATACGCAGTATTTT,CATSDSWTSGNTDTQYF
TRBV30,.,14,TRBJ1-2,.,TGTGCCTGGACCTTCCGTGGGGGAGGCTATGGCTACACCTTC,CAWTFRGGGYGYTF
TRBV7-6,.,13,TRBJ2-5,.,TGTGCCTCAAGCCGGGGACACCAAGAGACCCAGTACTTC,CASSRGHQETQYF
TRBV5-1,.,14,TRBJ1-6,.,TGCGCCAGCAGCGCCCGGACAGATAATTCACCCCTCCACTTT,CASSARTDNSPLHF
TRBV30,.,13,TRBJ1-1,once,TGTGCCTGGAGTGTATGGATGAACACTGAAGCTTTCTTT,CAWSVWMNTEAFF
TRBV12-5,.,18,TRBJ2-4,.,TGTGCTAGTGGTTTGGTACCAGATGGACAACTAGCCAAAAACATTCAGTACTTC,CASGLVPDGQLAKNIQYF
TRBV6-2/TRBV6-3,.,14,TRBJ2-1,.,TGTGCCAGCAGTTACTCGACAGTCTACAATGAGCAGTTCTTC,CASSYSTVYNEQFF
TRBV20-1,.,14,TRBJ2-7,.,TGCAGTGCTAGTTTGTCAGCCCAACCCTACGAGCAGTACTTC,CSASLSAQPYEQYF
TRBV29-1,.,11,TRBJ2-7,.,TGCAGCGTTGAAAACCCCCTGGGGCAGTACTTC,CSVENPLGQYF
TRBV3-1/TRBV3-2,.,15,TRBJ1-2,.,TGTGCCAGCAGCCAAGGGGTTGGACAGACCTATGGCTACACCTTC,CASSQGVGQTYGYTF
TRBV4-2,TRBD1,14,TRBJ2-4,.,TGTGCCAGCAGCACAGGGGAGGCCAAAAACATTCAGTACTTC,CASSTGEAKNIQYF
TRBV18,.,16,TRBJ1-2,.,TGTGCCAGCTCACCACTGGTCGGGCCCGGGGACTATGGCTACACCTTC,CASSPLVGPGDYGYTF
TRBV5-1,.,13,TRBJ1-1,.,TGCGCCAGTCTACAGTCCCCGAACACTGAAGCTTTCTTT,CASLQSPNTEAFF
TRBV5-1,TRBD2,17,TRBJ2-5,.,TGCGCCAGCAGCTTTAAAAAGACTAGCGGGGGTAAAGAGACCCAGTACTTC,CASSFKKTSGGKETQYF
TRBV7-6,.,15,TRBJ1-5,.,TGTGCCAGCAGCTTAGACGGCTATAGCAATCAGCCCCAGCATTTT,CASSLDGYSNQPQHF
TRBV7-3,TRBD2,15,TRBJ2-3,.,TGTGCCAGCAGCCCCGGACTAGGGTCCACAGATACGCAGTATTTT,CASSPGLGSTDTQYF
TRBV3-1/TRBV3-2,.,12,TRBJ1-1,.,TGTGCCAGCAGCCAGGACGGAGGAGGGGCTTTCTTT,CASSQDGGGAFF
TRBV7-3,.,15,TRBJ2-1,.,TGTGCCAGCAGCTTAAGGCCAGGGGAAGTGAATGAGCAGTTCTTC,CASSLRPGEVNEQFF
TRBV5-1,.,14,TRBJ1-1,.,TGCGCCAGCAGCTTGGGGCAGTTCGGCACTGAAGCTTTCTTT,CASSLGQFGTEAFF
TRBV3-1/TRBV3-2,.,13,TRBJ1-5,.,TGTGCCAGCAGCCGATATAGCAATCAGCCCCAGCATTTT,CASSRYSNQPQHF
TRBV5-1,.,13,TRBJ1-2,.,TGCGCCAGCAGCCTCACGGGGCCGGGGGGCTACACCTTC,CASSLTGPGGYTF
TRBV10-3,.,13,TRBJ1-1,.,TGTGCCATCAGTGAGTCGAGAATCCAGGACGCTTTCTTT,CAISESRIQDAFF
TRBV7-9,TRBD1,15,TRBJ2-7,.,TGTGCCAGCAGTTCTCGGGGACAGGGGGCCGACGAGCAGTACTTC,CASSSRGQGADEQYF
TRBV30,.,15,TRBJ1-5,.,TGTGCCTGGAGTGGACAGGCCTATAGCAATCAGCCCCAGCATTTT,CAWSGQAYSNQPQHF
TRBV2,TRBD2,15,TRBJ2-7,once,TGTGCCAGCACCCCAAGCGGGGGGAGCTCCTACGAGCAGTACTTC,CASTPSGGSSYEQYF
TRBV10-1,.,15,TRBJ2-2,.,TGCGCCAGCAGTGAGTCCGCTACGGGGTACGGGGAGCTGTTTTTT,CASSESATGYGELFF
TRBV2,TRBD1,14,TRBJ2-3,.,TGTGCCAGCAACGGAGGACAGACAGGGGATACGCAGTATTTT,CASNGGQTGDTQYF
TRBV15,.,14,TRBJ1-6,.,TGTGCCACCAGCCGGCCGGTTTCGCATTCACCCCTCCACTTT,CATSRPVSHSPLHF
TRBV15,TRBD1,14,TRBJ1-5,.,TGTGCCACCAGCAGGGACAGGGGGCGTCAGCCCCAGCATTTT,CATSRDRGRQPQHF
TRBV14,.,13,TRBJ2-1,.,TGTGCCAGCAGCCCAGGGACTTACAATGAGCAGTTCTTC,CASSPGTYNEQFF
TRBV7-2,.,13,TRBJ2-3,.,TGTGCCAGCAGCTCATACAGGCCAGATACGCAGTATTTT,CASSSYRPDTQYF
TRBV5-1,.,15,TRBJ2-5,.,TGCGCCAGCAGCTGGGGTCCACCAATTCAAGAGACCCAGTACTTC,CASSWGPPIQETQYF
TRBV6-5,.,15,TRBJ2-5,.,TGTGCCAGCAGTTACTCGGGACTCCCCGGAGAGACCCAGTACTTC,CASSYSGLPGETQYF
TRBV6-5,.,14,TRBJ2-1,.,TGTGCCAGCAGCGGGACTTTAACCTACAATGAGCAGTTCTTC,CASSGTLTYNEQFF
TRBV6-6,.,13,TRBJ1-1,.,TGTGCCAGCTCGATAGCCATGAACACTGAAGCTTTCTTT,CASSIAMNTEAFF
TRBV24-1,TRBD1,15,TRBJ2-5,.,TGTGCCACCAGTGATTACCTGGGACAGCAAGAGACCCAGTACTTC,CATSDYLGQQETQYF
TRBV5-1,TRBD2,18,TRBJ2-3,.,TGCGCCAGCAGCTTGGATACCTCTCAGCGGGGGAGCACAGATACGCAGTATTTT,CASSLDTSQRGSTDTQYF
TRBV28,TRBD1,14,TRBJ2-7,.,TGTGCCACCGCCTACAGGGGGCAGACCTACGAGCAGTACTTC,CATAYRGQTYEQYF
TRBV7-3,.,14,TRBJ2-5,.,TGTGCCAGCAGCTTAGCGGGGCGAGGGGAGACCCAGTACTTC,CASSLAGRGETQYF
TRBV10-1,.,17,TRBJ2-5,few,TGCGCCAGCAGTGAGTCGCAGGGGACAACCGAACAAGAGACCCAGTACTTC,CASSESQGTTEQETQYF
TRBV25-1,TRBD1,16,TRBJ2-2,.,TGTGCCAGCAGTGATCCCGGGACAGGGGACACCGGGGAGCTGTTTTTT,CASSDPGTGDTGELFF
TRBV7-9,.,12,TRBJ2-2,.,TGTGCCAGCAGCTTAGGCCTTTGGGAGCTGTTTTTT,CASSLGLWELFF
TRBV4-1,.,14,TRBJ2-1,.,TGCGCCAGCAGCCAACGCGGTACCTACAATGAGCAGTTCTTC,CASSQRGTYNEQFF
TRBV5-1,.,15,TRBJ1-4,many,TGCGCCAGCACCCTCGGTAGGGGTACTAATGAAAAACTGTTTTTT,CASTLGRGTNEKLFF
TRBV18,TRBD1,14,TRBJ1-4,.,TGTGCCAGCTCACGGGCCGGGACAGGTGAAAAACTGTTTTTT,CASSRAGTGEKLFF
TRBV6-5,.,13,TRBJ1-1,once,TGTGCCAGCAGTTACTCCCGGTTGAACGAAGCTTTCTTT,CASSYSRLNEAFF
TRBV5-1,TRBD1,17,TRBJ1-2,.,TGCGCCAGCAGCCTCGCTCCGGGACAGGGGGTAGTTGGTGGCTACACCTTC,CASSLAPGQGVVGGYTF
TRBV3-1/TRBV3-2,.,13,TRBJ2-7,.,TGTGCCAGCAGCCAGCCCTTTACCTACGAGCAGTACTTC,CASSQPFTYEQYF
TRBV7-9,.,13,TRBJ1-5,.,TGTGCCAGCAGCTTCAAGGATATCGGGCCCCAGCATTTT,CASSFKDIGPQHF
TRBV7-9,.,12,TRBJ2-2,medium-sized,TGTGCCAGCAGCTCCCCAACCGGGGAGCTGTTTTTT,CASSSPTGELFF
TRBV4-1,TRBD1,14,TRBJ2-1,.,TGCGCCAGCAGCCCACAGGGGGTCCACAATGAGCAGTTCTTC,CASSPQGVHNEQFF
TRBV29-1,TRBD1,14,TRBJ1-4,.,TGCAGCGTTCTAACAGGGGCGGTAGGAGAAAAACTGTTTTTT,CSVLTGAVGEKLFF
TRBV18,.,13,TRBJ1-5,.,TGTGCCAGCTCACCTACTATTGGGCAGCCCCAGCATTTT,CASSPTIGQPQHF
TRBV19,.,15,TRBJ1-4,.,TGTGCCAGTAGTATCGGGAGGGGCCCCAATGAAAAACTGTTTTTT,CASSIGRGPNEKLFF
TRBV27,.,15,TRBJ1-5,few,TGTGCCAGCAGCCCCTCTAAAGGGGAGGATCAGCCCCAGCATTTT,CASSPSKGEDQPQHF
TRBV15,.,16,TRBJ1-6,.,TGTGCCACCAGCAGAGATCTGTCCGCGCCATATTCACCCCTCCACTTT,CATSRDLSAPYSPLHF
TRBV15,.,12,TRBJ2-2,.,TGTGCCACCAGCAAAAACACCGGGGAGCTGTTTTTT,CATSKNTGELFF
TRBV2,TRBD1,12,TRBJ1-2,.,TGTGCCAGCACTTTACAGGGGTATGGCTACACCTTC,CASTLQGYGYTF
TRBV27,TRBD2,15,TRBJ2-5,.,TGTGCCAGCACCCGGACTAGCGGATTGCAAGAGACCCAGTACTTC,CASTRTSGLQETQYF